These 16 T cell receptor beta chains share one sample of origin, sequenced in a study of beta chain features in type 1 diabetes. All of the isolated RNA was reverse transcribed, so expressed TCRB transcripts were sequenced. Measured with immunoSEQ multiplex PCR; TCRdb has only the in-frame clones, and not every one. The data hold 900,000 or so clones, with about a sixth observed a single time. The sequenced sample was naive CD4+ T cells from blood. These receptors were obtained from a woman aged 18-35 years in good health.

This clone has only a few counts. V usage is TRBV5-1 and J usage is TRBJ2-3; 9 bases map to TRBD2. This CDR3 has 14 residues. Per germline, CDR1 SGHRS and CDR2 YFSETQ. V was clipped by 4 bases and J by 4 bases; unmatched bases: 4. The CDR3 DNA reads TGCGCCAGCAGCGGGAGGACTAGCGCAGATACGCAGTATTTT. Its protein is CASSGRTSADTQYF.

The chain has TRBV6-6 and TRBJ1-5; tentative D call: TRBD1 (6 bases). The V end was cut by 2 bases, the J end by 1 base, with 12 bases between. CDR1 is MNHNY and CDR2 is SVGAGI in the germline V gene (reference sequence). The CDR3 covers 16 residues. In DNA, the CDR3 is TGTGCCAGCAGTTACGGTTGGCAGGGGAGCAATCAGCCCCAGCATTTT. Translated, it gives CASSYGWQGSNQPQHF.

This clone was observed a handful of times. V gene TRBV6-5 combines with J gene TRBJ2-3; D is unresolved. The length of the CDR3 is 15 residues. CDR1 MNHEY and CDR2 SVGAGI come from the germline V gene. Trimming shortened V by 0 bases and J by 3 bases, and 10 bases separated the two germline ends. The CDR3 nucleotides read TGTGCCAGCAGTTACTCTCCAGCGCTAACAGATACGCAGTATTTT. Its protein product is CASSYSPALTDTQYF.

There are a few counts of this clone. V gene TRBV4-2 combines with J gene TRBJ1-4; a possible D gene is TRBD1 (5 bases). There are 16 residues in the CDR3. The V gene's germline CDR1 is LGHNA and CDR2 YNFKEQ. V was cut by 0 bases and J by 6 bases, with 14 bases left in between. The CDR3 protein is CASSQDSREPYEKLFF. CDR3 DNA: TGTGCCAGCAGCCAAGATTCCAGGGAACCTTATGAAAAACTGTTTTTT.

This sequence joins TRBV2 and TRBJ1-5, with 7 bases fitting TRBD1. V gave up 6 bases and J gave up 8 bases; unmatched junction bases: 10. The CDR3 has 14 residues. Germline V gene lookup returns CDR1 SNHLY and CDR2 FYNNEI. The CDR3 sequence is CASRGDSPGEPQHF. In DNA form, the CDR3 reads TGTGCCAGCAGGGGGGACAGCCCTGGGGAGCCCCAGCATTTT. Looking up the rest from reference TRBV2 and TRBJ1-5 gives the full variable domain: EPEVTQTPSHQVTQMGQEVILRCVPISNHLYFYWYRQILGQKVEFLVSFYNNEISEKSEIFDDQFSVERPDGSNFTLKIRSTKLEDSAMYFCASRGDSPGEPQHFGDGTRLSIL.

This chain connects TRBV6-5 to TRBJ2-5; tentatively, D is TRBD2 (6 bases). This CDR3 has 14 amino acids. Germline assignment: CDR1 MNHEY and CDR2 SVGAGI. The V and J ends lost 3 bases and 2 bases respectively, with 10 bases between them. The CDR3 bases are TGTGCCAGCAGTTATGGAGGGATTCAAGAGACCCAGTACTTC. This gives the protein CASSYGGIQETQYF.

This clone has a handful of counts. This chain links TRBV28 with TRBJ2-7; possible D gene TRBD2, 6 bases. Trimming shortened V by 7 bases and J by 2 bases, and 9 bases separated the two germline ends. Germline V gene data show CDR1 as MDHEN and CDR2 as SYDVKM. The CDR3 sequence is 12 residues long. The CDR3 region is CASNGGTYEQYF. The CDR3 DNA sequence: TGTGCCAGCAATGGCGGGACCTACGAGCAGTACTTC.

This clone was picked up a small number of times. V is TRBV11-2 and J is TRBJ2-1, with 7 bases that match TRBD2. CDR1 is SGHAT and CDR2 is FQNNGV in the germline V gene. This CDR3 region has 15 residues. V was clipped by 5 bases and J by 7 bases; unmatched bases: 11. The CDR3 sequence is CASSLTSLSPNEQFF. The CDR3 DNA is TGTGCCAGCAGCCTGACTAGCCTATCGCCTAATGAGCAGTTCTTC.

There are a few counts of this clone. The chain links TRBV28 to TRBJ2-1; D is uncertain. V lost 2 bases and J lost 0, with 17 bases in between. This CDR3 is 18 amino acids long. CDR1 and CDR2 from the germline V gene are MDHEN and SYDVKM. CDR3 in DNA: TGTGCCAGCAGTTTACACCCCCCAAGCGCGAGCTCCTACAATGAGCAGTTCTTC. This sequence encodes CASSLHPPSASSYNEQFF.

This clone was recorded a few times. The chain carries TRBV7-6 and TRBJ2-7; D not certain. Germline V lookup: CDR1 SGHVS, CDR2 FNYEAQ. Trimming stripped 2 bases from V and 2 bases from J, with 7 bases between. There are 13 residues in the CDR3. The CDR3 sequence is CASSLSLAYEQYF. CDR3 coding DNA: TGTGCCAGCAGCTTATCGCTTGCCTACGAGCAGTACTTC.

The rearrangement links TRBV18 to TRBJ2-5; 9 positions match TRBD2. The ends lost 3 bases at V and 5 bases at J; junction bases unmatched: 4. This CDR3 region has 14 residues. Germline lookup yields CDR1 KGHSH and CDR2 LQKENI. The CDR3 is CASSPSTSGETQYF. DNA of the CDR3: TGTGCCAGCTCACCTTCGACTAGCGGTGAGACCCAGTACTTC.

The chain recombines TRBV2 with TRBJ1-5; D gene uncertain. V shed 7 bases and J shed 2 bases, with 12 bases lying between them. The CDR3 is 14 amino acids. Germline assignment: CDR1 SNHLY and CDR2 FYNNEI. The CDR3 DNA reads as TGTGCCAGCACCCTTAGAAGCGGCAATCAGCCCCAGCATTTT. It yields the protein CASTLRSGNQPQHF.

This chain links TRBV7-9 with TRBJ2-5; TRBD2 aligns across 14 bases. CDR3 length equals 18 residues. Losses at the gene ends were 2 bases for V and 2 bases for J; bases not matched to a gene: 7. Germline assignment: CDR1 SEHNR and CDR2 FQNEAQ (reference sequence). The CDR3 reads CASSLLPGLAGVQETQYF. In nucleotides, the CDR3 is TGTGCCAGCAGCTTACTTCCGGGACTAGCGGGAGTGCAAGAGACCCAGTACTTC.

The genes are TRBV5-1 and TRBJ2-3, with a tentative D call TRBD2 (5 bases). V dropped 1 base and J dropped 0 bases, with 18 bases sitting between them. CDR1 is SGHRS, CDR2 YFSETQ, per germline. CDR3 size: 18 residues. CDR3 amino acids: CASSLLSGGQPSTDTQYF. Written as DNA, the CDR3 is TGCGCCAGCAGCTTGCTTTCTGGAGGCCAACCTAGCACAGATACGCAGTATTTT. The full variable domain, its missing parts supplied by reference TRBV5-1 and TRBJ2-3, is KAGVTQTPRYLIKTRGQQVTLSCSPISGHRSVSWYQQTPGQGLQFLFEYFSETQRNKGNFPGRFSGRQFSNSRSEMNVSTLELGDSALYLCASSLLSGGQPSTDTQYFGPGTRLTVL.

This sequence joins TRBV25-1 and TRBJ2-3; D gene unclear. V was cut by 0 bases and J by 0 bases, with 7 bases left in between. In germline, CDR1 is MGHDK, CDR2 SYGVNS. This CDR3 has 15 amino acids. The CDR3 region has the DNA TGTGCCAGCAGTGAATATAGGAGCAGCACAGATACGCAGTATTTT. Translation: CASSEYRSSTDTQYF. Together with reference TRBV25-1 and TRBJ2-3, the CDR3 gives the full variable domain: EADIYQTPRYLVIGTGKKITLECSQTMGHDKMYWYQQDPGMELHLIHYSYGVNSTEKGDLSSESTVSRIRTEHFPLTLESARPSHTSQYLCASSEYRSSTDTQYFGPGTRLTVL.

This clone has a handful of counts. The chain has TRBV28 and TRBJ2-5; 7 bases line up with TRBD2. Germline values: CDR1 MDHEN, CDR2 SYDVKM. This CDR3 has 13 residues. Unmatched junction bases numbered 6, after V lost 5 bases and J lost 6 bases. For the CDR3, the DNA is TGTGCCAGCAGTCCTTGGGGGGGACAGACCCAGTACTTC. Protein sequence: CASSPWGGQTQYF.